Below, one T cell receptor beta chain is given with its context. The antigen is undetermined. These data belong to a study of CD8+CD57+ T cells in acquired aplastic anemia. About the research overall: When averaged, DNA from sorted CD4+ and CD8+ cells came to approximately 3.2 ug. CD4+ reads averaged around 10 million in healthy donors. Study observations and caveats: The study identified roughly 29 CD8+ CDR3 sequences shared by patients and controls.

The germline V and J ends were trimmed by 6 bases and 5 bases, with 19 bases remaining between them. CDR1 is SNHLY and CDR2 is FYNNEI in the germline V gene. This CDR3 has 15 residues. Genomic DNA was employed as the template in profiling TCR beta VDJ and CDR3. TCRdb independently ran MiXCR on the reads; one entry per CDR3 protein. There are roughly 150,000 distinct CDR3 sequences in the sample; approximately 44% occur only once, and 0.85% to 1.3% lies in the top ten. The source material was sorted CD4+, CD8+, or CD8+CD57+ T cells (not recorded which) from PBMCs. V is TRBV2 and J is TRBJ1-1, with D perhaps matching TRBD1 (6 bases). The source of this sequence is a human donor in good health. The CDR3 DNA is TGTGCCAGCAGGACGTACCCGGGGGGCGGTACTGAAGCTTTCTTT. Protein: CASRTYPGGGTEAFF.